This TCR beta chain was sequenced in a study of cytomegalovirus exposure and HLA in healthy donors. Study-wide points: The CMV antigen specificity of a few CMV-associated chains was confirmed through in vitro analysis. Both high specificity and high sensitivity reportedly marked the classifier's diagnosis of cytomegalovirus status. Some public TCRs appeared in many individuals, while most sequences were rare. Altogether, about 160 TCR beta chains were recorded as cytomegalovirus-associated.

Assay: immunoSEQ multiplex PCR; the TCRdb copy retains only in-frame clones and omits some. The data show 200,000 to 300,000 clones, with 90% seen just once and just over 3% held by the top ten. Note on this clone: Antigen specificity is unknown.

This receptor was identified in a woman in her thirties in good health and CMV-seronegative. Sequencing was performed on PBMCs.

CDR3 nucleotide sequence: TGCGCCAGCAGCGCGGGACTACGATACAATGAGCAGTTCTTC. Amino acids: CASSAGLRYNEQFF. The rearrangement joins TRBV5-1 to TRBJ2-1, with TRBD2 matching over 7 bases. Germline V gene sequence: CDR1 SGHRS, CDR2 YFSETQ. V trimming: 4 bases; J trimming: 4 bases; junction bases outside the gene matches: 5. The CDR3 extends over 14 amino acids.